The clone carrying this T cell receptor beta chain turned up a few times. Its antigen remains unidentified. The record originates from a study of blood T cells in healthy people across ages. A second PCR, run for roughly 7 to 12 cycles, used a sample-barcoded 5' primer plus a J-beta primer mix. TCRdb recomputed calls from the 5' RACE reads with MiXCR, one row per CDR3 protein. The data contain 700,000 or so distinct CDR3 sequences, about 24% of them singletons. The V gene's germline CDR1 is SEHNR and CDR2 FQNEAQ (reference sequence). This CDR3 has 17 residues. V dropped 2 bases and J dropped 1; count of bases not matched to a gene: 11. Study-level findings and limits: Significant beta diversity loss was already apparent by age approximately 40, declining roughly linearly.

The sample taken for sequencing was blood. The gene calls are TRBV7-9 and TRBJ2-7; 7 bases fit TRBD1. This clonotype originated in a man aged 65 to 79 in good health. CDR3 nucleotides: TGTGCCAGCAGCTTACGTCCCGGGACAGATCCTTCCTACGAGCAGTACTTC. The encoded protein is CASSLRPGTDPSYEQYF.